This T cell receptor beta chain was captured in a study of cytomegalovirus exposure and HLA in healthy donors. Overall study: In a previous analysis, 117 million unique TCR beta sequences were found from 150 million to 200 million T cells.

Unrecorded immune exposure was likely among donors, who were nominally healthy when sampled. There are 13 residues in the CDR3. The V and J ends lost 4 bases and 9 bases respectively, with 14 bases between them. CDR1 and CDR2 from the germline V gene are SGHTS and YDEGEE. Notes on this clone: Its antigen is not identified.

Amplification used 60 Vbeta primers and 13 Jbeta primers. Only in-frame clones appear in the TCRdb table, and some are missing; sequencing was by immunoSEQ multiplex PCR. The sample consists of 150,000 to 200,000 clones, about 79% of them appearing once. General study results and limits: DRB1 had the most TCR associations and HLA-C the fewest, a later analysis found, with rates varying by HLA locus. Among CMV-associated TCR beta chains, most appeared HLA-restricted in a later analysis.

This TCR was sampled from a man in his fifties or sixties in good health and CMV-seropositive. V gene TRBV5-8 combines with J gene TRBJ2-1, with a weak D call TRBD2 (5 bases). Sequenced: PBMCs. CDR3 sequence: CASSPFPAVEQFF. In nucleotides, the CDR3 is TGTGCCAGCAGCCCCTTTCCAGCGGTTGAGCAGTTCTTC.